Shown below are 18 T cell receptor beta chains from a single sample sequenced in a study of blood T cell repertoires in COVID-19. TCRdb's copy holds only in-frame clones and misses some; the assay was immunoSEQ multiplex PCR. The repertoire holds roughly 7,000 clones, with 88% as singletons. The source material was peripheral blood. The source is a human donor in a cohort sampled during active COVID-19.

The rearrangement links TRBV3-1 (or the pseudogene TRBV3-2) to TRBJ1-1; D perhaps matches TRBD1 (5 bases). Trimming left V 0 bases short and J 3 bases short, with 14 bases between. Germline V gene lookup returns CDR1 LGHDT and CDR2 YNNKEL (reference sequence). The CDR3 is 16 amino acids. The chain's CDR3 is CASSQDVDWTYTEAFF. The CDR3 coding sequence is TGTGCCAGCAGCCAAGATGTAGATTGGACATACACTGAAGCTTTCTTT.

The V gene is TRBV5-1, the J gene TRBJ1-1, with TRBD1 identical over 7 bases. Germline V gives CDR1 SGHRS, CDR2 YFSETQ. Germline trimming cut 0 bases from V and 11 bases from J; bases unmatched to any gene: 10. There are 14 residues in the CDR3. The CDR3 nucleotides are TGCGCCAGCAGCTTGGCACAGGGGAATCGGGATGCTTTCTTT. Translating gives CASSLAQGNRDAFF.

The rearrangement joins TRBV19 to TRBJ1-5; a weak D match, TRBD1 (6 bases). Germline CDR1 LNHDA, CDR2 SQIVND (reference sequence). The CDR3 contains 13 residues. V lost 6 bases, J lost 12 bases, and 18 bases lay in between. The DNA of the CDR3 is TGTGCCAGTAGCCAAGGGGGGGGGACACTCCAGCATTTT. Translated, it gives CASSQGGGTLQHF.

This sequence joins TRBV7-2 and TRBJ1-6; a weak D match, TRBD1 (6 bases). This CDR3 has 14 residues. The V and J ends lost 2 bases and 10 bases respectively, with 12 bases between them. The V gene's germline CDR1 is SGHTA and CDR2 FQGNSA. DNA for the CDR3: TGTGCCAGCAGCTTACCGGCAGGGGCGTCACCCCTCCACTTT. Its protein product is CASSLPAGASPLHF.

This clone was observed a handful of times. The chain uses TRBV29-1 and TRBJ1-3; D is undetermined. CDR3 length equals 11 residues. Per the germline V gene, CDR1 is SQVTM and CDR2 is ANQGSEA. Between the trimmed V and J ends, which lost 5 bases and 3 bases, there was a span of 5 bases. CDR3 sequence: CSVSGGNTIYF. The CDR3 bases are TGCAGCGTTTCGGGTGGAAACACCATATATTTT.

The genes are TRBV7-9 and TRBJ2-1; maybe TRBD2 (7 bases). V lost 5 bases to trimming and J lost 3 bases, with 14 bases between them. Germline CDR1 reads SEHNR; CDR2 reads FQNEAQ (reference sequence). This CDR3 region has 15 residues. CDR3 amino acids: CASSPRGGNYNEQFF. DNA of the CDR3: TGTGCCAGCAGCCCAAGGGGGGGCAACTACAATGAGCAGTTCTTC.

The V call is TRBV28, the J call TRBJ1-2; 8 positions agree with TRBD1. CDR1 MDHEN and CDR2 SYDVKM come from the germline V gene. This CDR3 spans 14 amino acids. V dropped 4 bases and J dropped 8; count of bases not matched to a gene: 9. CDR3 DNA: TGTGCCAGCAGTTCCCACTCAGGGGGCTCAGGCTACACCTTC. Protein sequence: CASSSHSGGSGYTF.

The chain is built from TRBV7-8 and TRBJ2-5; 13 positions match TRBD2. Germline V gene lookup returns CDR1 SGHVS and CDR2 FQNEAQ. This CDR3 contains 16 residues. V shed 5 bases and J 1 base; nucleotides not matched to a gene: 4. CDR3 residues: CASSQGTSGTQETQYF. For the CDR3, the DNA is TGTGCCAGCAGCCAGGGGACTAGCGGGACCCAAGAGACCCAGTACTTC. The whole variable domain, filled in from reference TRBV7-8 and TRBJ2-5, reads GAGVSQSPRYKVAKRGQDVALRCDPISGHVSLFWYQQALGQGPEFLTYFQNEAQLDKSGLPSDRFFAERPEGSVSTLKIQRTQQEDSAVYLCASSQGTSGTQETQYFGPGTRLLVL.

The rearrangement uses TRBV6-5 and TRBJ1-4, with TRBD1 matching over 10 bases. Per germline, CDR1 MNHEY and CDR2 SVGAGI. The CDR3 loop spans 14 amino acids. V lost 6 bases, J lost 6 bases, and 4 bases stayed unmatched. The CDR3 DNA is TGTGCCAGCAGATGGGGGACAGGGGATGAAAAACTGTTTTTT. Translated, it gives CASRWGTGDEKLFF.

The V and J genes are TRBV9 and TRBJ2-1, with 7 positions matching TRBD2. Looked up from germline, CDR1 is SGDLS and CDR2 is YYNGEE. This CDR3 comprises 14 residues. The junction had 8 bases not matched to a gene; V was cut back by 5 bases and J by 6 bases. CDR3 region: CASSPGTTGNEQFF. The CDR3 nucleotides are TGTGCCAGCAGTCCCGGGACTACGGGCAATGAGCAGTTCTTC.

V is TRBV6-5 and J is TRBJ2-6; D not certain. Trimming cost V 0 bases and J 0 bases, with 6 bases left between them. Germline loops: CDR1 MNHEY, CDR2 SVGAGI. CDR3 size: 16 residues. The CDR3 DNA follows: TGTGCCAGCAGTTACTCGCGTCACTCTGGGGCCAACGTCCTGACTTTC. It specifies CASSYSRHSGANVLTF.

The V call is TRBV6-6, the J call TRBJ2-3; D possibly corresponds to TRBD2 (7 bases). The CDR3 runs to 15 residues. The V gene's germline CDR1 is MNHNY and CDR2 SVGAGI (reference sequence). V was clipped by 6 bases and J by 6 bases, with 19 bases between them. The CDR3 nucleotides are TGTGCCAGCAGCCCGGGCGTGGGGGGGCCGGATACGCAGTATTTT. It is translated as CASSPGVGGPDTQYF.

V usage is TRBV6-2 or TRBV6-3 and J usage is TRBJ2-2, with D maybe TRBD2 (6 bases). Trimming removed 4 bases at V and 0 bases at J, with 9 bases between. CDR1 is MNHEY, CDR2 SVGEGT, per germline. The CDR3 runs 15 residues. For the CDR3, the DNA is TGTGCCAGCAGTTGGGGGGACTCGAACACCGGGGAGCTGTTTTTT. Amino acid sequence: CASSWGDSNTGELFF.

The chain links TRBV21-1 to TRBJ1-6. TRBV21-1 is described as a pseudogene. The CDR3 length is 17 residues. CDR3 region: CASSRKGGACYNSPLHF. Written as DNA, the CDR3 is TGTGCCAGCAGCCGAAAAGGGGGGGCTTGTTATAATTCACCCCTCCACTTT.

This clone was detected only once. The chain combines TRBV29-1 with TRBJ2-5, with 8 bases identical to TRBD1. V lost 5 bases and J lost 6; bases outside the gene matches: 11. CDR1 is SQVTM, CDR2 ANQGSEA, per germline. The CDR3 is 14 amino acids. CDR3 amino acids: CSVCYRGKGKTQYF. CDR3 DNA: TGCAGCGTTTGTTACAGGGGGAAGGGGAAGACCCAGTACTTC. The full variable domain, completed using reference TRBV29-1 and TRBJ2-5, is SAVISQKPSRDICQRGTSLTIQCQVDSQVTMMFWYRQQPGQSLTLIATANQGSEATYESGFVIDKFPISRPNLTFSTLTVSNMSPEDSSIYLCSVCYRGKGKTQYFGPGTRLLVL.

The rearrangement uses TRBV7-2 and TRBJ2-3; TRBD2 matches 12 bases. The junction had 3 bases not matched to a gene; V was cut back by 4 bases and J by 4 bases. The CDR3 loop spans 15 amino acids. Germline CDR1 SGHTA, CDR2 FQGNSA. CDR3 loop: CASSSSSGRADTQYF. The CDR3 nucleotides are TGTGCCAGCAGCTCATCTAGCGGGAGGGCAGATACGCAGTATTTT.

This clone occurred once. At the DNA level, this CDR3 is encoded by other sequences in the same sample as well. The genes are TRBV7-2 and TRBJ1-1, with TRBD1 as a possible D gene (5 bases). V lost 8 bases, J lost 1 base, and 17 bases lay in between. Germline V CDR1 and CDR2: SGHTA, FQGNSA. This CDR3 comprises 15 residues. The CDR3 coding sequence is TGTGCCAGCGTTAGGGGAGGGGCGGGGAACACTGAAGCTTTCTTT. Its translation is CASVRGGAGNTEAFF.

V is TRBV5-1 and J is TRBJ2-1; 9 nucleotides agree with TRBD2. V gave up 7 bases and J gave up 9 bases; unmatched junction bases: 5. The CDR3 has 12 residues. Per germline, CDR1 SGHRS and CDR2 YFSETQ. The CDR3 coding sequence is TGCGCCAGCCGGGGACTAGCTGTTGAGCAGTTCTTC. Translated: CASRGLAVEQFF.